This T cell receptor (beta chain) is drawn from a study of HIV-infected children after antiretroviral therapy interruption. Across the whole study: Interruption group median age about 9.5 years; continuous group about 8 years.

Treatment defined: PENTA 11 planned treatment interruption arm or continuous ART arm. Naive CD4+ CD45RA+ CD45RO- T cells were sorted from thawed PBMCs. Findings of the study overall: By the end of treatment interruption, naive CD4+ clonality (Gini) increased. Naive CD4+ CDR3 sharing between time points fell after interruption began.

This clonotype was seen repeatedly, ten times or more. Its target is not known. A 3' RACE protocol on RNA, with unique molecular identifiers, produced the TCR library. One entry per CDR3 protein, called by TCRdb with MiXCR from the 3' RACE reads. This table holds about 89,000 distinct CDR3 sequences, around 6.9% found once. The CDR3 is 17 amino acids. V lost 1 base and J lost 0, with 13 bases in between. The germline CDR1 and CDR2 sequences are MRHNA and SNTAGT. This TCR was recovered from a pool of human donors with HIV. The sequencing used CD45RA+ CD4+ T cells from PBMCs, pooled from several time points, collected from a donor given antiretroviral therapy, either interrupted or continuous. Indicated subset: naive CD4+ CD45RA+ CD45RO- T cells. The chain carries TRBV6-4 and TRBJ2-1; tentative D call: TRBD1 (5 bases). CDR3: CASSDYTGPSSYNEQFF. CDR3 bases: TGTGCCAGCAGTGACTATACAGGACCAAGCTCCTACAATGAGCAGTTCTTC.